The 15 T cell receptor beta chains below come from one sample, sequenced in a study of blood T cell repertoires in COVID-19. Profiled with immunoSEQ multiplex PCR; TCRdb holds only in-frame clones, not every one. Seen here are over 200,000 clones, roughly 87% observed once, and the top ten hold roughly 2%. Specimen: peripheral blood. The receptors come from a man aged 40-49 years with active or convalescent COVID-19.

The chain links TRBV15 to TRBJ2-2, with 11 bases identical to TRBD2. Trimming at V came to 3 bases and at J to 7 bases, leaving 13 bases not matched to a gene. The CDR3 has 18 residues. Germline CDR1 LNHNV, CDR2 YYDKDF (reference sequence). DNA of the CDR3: TGTGCCACCAGCAGTGTTTATAGCGGGGGGGCCGATAACGGGGAGCTGTTTTTT. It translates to CATSSVYSGGADNGELFF.

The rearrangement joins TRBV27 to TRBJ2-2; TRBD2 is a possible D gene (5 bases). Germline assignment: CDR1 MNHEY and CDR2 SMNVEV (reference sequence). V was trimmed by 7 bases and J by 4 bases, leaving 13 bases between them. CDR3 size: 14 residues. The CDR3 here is CASTPLGSTGELFF. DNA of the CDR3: TGTGCCAGCACCCCCCTGGGGAGCACCGGGGAGCTGTTTTTT.

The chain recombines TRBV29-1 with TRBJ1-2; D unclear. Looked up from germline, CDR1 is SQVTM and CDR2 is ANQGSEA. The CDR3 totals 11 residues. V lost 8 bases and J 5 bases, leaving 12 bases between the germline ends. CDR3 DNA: TGCAGCCCTGAGGGTGGTTATGGCTACACCTTC. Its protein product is CSPEGGYGYTF.

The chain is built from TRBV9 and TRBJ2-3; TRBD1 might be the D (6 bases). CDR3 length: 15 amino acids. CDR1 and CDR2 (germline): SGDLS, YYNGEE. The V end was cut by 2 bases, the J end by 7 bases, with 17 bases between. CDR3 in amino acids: CASSVSGTPSHTQYF. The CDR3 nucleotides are TGTGCCAGCAGCGTTTCCGGGACACCTTCACATACGCAGTATTTT.

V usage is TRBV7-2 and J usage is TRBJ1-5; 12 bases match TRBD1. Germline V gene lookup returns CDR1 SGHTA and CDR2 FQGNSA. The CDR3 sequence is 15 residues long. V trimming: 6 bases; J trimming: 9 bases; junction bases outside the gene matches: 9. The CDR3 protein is CASSPGTGGVAPQHF. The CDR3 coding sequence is TGTGCCAGCAGTCCCGGGACAGGGGGCGTTGCGCCCCAGCATTTT.

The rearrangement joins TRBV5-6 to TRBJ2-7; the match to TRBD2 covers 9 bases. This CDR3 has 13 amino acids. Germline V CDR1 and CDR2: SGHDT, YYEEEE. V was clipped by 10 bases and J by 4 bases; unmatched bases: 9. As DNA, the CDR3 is TGTGCCTCAAGGACTAGCGCTTATTACGAGCAGTACTTC. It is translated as CASRTSAYYEQYF. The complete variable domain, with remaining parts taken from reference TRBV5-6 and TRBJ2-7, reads DAGVTQSPTHLIKTRGQQVTLRCSPKSGHDTVSWYQQALGQGPQFIFQYYEEEERQRGNFPDRFSGHQFPNYSSELNVNALLLGDSALYLCASRTSAYYEQYFGPGTRLTVT.

The DNA for the CDR3 is TGTGCCAGCAGCCAGAGGGGGCCGGGTAGCACAGATACGCAGTATTTT. As protein: CASSQRGPGSTDTQYF. The rearrangement uses TRBV4-2 and TRBJ2-3; 7 positions match TRBD1. Per the germline V gene, CDR1 is LGHNA and CDR2 is YNFKEQ. With V trimmed by 3 bases and J by 0 bases, 6 bases remained unmatched. This CDR3 spans 16 amino acids.

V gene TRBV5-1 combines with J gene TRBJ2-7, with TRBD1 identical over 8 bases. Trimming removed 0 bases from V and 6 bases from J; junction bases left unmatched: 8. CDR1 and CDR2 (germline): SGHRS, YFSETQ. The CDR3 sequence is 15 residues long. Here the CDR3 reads CASSLGQGLKGEQYF. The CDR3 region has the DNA TGCGCCAGCAGCTTGGGACAGGGGTTAAAGGGCGAGCAGTACTTC.

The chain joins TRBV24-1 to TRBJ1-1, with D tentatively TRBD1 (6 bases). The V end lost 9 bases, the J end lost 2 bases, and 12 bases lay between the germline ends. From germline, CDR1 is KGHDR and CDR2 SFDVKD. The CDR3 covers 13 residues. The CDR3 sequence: CATRLGANTEAFF. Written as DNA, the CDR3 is TGTGCCACCCGTCTGGGGGCAAACACTGAAGCTTTCTTT.

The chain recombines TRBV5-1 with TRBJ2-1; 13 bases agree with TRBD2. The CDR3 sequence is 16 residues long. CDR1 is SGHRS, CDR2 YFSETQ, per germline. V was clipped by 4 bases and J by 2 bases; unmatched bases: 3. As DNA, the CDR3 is TGCGCCAGCAGCCCTACTAGCGGGGGGGCCTACAATGAGCAGTTCTTC. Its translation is CASSPTSGGAYNEQFF.

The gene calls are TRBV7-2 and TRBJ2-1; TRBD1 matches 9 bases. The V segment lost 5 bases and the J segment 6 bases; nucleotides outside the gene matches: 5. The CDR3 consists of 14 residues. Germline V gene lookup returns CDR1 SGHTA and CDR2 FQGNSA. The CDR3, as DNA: TGTGCCAGCAGCCTGGGGACAGGGCCCAATGAGCAGTTCTTC. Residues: CASSLGTGPNEQFF.

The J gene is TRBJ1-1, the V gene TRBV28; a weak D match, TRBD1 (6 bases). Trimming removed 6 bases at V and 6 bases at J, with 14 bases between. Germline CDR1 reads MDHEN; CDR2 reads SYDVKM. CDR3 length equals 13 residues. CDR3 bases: TGTGCCAGCAGCTCTGGGGGGGCTGCTGAAGCTTTCTTT. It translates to CASSSGGAAEAFF.

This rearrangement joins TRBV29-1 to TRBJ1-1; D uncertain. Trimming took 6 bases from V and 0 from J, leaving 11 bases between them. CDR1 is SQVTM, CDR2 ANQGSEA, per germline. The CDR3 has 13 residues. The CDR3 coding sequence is TGCAGCGTCTTACTAACTCTGAACACTGAAGCTTTCTTT. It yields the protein CSVLLTLNTEAFF.

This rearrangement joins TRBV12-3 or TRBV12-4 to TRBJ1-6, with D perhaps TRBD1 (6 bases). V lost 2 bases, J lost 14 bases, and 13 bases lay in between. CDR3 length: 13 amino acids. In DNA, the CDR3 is TGTGCCAGCAGTTTACAGTACAGGGACGCCCTCCACTTT. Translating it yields CASSLQYRDALHF.

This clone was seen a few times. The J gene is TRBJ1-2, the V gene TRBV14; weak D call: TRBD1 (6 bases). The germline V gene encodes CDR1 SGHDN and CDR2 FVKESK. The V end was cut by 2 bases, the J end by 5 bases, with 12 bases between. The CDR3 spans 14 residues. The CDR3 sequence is CASSQSGVRYGYTF. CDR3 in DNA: TGTGCCAGCAGCCAATCAGGGGTTCGTTATGGCTACACCTTC.